This T cell receptor (beta chain) was retrieved from a study of a mutant IDH1 vaccine in newly diagnosed glioma. Stated time point: baseline, week 1 (first vaccination visit). Treatment described: pre-vaccination baseline after standard-of-care therapy. Libraries were prepared by immunoSEQ multiplex PCR; TCRdb keeps only in-frame clonotypes and omits some of them. The table lists 99,000 or so clones, about 87% of them singletons. This TCR came from a woman between 45 and 65 years old with glioma. The sequencing here drew on PBMCs, taken from a glioma patient treated with radiotherapy, temozolomide or both.

The CDR3 loop is CASSGYTPGYEQFF. The CDR3 region has the DNA TGTGCCAGCAGTGGATACACTCCGGGATATGAGCAGTTCTTC. The chain joins TRBV6-4 to TRBJ2-1; a possible D gene is TRBD2 (5 bases). Germline V CDR1 and CDR2: MRHNA, SNTAGT. The length of the CDR3 is 14 residues. V gave up 4 bases and J gave up 8 bases, with 15 bases separating them.